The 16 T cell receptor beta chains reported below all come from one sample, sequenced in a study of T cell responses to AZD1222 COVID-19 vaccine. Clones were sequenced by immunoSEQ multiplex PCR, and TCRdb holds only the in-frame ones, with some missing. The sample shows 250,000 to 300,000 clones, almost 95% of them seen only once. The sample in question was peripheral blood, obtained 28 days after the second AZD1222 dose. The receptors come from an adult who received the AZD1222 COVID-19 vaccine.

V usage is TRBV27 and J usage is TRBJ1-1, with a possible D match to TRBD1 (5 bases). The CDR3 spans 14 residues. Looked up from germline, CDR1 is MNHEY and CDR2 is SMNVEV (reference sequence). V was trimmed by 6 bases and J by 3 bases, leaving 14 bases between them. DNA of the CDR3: TGTGCCAGCAGGTTTGGGGGGTGGGACACTGAAGCTTTCTTT. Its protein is CASRFGGWDTEAFF.

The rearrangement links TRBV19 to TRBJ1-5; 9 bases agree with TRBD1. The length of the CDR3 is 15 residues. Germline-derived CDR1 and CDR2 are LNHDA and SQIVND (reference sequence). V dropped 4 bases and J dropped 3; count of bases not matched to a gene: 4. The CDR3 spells CASSTGQGFNQPQHF. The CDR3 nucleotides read TGTGCCAGTAGTACGGGACAGGGATTCAATCAGCCCCAGCATTTT.

The CDR3 DNA follows: TGCAGCGACCTTGGACAGGCCGGGGTAGCTTTCTTT. Translation: CSDLGQAGVAFF. This chain uses TRBV29-1 with TRBJ1-1; 7 bases agree with TRBD1. The germline V gene encodes CDR1 SQVTM and CDR2 ANQGSEA. The CDR3 is made up of 12 amino acids. V dropped 7 bases and J dropped 10; count of bases not matched to a gene: 12.

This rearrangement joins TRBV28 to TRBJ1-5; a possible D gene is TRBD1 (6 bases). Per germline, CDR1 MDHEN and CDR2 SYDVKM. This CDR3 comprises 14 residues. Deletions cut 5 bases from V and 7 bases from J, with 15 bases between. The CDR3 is CASSHRAPPQPQHF. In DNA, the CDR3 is TGTGCCAGCAGTCACAGGGCCCCGCCCCAGCCCCAGCATTTT.

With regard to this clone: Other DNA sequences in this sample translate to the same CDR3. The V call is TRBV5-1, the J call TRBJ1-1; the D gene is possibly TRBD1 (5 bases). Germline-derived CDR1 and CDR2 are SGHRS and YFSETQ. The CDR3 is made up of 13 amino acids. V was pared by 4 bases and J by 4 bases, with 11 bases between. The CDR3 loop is CASSPAGGTEAFF. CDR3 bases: TGCGCCAGCAGCCCCGCCGGGGGCACTGAAGCTTTCTTT.

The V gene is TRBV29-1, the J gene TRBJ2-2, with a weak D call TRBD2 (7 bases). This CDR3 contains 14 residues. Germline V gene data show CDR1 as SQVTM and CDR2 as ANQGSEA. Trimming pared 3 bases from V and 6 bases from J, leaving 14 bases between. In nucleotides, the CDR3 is TGCAGCGTTGACGAGAGGGGGGGAGCCGGGGAGCTGTTTTTT. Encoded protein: CSVDERGGAGELFF.

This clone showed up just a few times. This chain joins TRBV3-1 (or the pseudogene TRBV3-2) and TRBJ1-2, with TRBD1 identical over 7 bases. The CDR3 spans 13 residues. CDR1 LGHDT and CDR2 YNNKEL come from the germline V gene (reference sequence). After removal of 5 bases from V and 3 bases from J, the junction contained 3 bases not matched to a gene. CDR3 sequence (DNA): TGTGCCAGCAGCGGGGGACAGCACTATGGCTACACCTTC. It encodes CASSGGQHYGYTF.

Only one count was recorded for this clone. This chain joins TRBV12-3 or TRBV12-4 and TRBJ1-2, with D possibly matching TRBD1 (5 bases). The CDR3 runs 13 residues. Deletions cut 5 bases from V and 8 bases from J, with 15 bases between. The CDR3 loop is CASSLGEGLGYTF. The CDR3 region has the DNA TGTGCCAGCAGTCTGGGGGAGGGGCTCGGCTACACCTTC.

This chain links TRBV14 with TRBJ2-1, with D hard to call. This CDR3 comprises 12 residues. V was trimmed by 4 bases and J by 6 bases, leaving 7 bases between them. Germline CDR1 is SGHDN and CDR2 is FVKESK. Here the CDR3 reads CASSRSGNEQFF. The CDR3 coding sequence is TGTGCCAGCAGCCGGTCCGGCAATGAGCAGTTCTTC.

The CDR3 here is CASSLRGTENQPQHF. In nucleotides, the CDR3 is TGTGCCAGCAGCCTAAGGGGGACAGAGAATCAGCCCCAGCATTTT. The J gene is TRBJ1-5, the V gene TRBV7-2, with 7 bases lining up with TRBD1. Losses at the gene ends were 5 bases for V and 4 bases for J; bases not matched to a gene: 8. The germline V gene has CDR1 SGHTA and CDR2 FQGNSA. The CDR3 consists of 15 residues. The full variable domain, with the rest looked up from reference TRBV7-2 and TRBJ1-5, is GAGVSQSPSNKVTEKGKDVELRCDPISGHTALYWYRQSLGQGLEFLIYFQGNSAPDKSGLPSDRFSAERTGGSVSTLTIQRTQQEDSAVYLCASSLRGTENQPQHFGDGTRLSIL.

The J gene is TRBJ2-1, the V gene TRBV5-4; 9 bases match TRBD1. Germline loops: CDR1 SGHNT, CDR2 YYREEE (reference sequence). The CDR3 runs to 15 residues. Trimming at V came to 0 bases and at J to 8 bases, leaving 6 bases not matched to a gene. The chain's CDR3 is CASSLGTGVFYEQFF. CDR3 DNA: TGTGCCAGCAGCTTGGGGACAGGGGTGTTTTATGAGCAGTTCTTC.

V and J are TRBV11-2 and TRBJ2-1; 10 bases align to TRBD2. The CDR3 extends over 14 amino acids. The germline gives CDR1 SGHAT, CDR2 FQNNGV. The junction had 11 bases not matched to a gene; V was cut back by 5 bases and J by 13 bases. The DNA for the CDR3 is TGTGCCAGCAGCCCCCTTAGCGGGGGGCGCCGACAGTTCTTC. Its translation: CASSPLSGGRRQFF.

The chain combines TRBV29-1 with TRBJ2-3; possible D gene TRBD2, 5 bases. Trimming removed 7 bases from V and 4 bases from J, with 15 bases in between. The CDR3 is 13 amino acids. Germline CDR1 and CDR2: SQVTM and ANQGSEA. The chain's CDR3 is CSATGLPPDTQYF. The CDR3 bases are TGCAGCGCGACTGGACTCCCCCCAGATACGCAGTATTTT.

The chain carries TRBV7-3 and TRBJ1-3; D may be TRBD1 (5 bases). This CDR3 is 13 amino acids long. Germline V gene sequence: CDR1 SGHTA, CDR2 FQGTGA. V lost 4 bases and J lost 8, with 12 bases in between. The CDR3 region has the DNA TGTGCCAGCAGCTCTTGGGGCGCGGACACCATATATTTT. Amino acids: CASSSWGADTIYF.

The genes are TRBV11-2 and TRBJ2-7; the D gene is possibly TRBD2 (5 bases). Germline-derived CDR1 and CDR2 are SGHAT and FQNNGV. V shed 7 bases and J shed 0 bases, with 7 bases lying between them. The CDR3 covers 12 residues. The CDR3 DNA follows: TGTGCCAGCACCGGGAACTCCTACGAGCAGTACTTC. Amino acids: CASTGNSYEQYF.

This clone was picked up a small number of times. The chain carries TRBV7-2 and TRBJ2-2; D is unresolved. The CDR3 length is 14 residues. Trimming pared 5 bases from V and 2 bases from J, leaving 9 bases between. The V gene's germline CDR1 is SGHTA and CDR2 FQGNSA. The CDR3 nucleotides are TGTGCCAGCAGCACCGGATACAACACCGGGGAGCTGTTTTTT. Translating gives CASSTGYNTGELFF.